The 27 T cell receptor beta chains reported below all come from one sample, sequenced in a study of blood T cell repertoires in COVID-19. Libraries were prepared by immunoSEQ multiplex PCR; TCRdb keeps only in-frame clonotypes and omits some of them. Among just under 350,000 clones listed, 88% were seen once. Sequencing was done on a sample of peripheral blood. These receptors were obtained from a woman in her seventies with COVID-19, enrolled during active disease.

V usage is TRBV9 and J usage is TRBJ1-1; 10 nucleotides agree with TRBD1. This CDR3 region has 15 residues. V lost 4 bases to trimming and J lost 0 bases; unmatched junction nucleotides: 3. Germline V gives CDR1 SGDLS, CDR2 YYNGEE. In nucleotides, the CDR3 is TGTGCCAGCAGCACCGGGACAGGGGTGAACACTGAAGCTTTCTTT. Its protein is CASSTGTGVNTEAFF.

The CDR3 DNA sequence: TGTGCCAGCAGTGAAAGGGGGCTACGCAGTGGCTACACCTTC. It is translated as CASSERGLRSGYTF. The chain couples TRBV2 to TRBJ1-2; 7 positions match TRBD1. The CDR3 length is 14 residues. Germline trimming cut 2 bases from V and 7 bases from J; bases unmatched to any gene: 7. Germline CDR1 SNHLY, CDR2 FYNNEI.

This rearrangement joins TRBV19 to TRBJ2-5; TRBD1 matches 8 bases. The CDR3 sequence is 16 residues long. J lost 4 bases, V lost 6 bases, and 13 bases had no gene match. Germline V gives CDR1 LNHDA, CDR2 SQIVND (reference sequence). DNA of the CDR3: TGTGCCAGTAGCGCCGACAGGGGAGGTCGGCCAGAGACCCAGTACTTC. Its translation: CASSADRGGRPETQYF.

The V call is TRBV12-3 or TRBV12-4, the J call TRBJ2-7, with a possible D match to TRBD2 (5 bases). V lost 5 bases and J lost 1, with 9 bases in between. The CDR3 length is 13 residues. As DNA, the CDR3 is TGTGCCAGCAGTCGTCGGGGTTCCTACGAGCAGTACTTC. This encodes CASSRRGSYEQYF.

The chain joins TRBV7-2 to TRBJ2-7; the D gene is possibly TRBD1 (5 bases). This CDR3 is 15 amino acids long. Germline-derived CDR1 and CDR2 are SGHTA and FQGNSA. The V end lost 2 bases, the J end lost 4 bases, and 15 bases lay between the germline ends. The CDR3 protein is CASSLLRTTLYEQYF. CDR3 bases: TGTGCCAGCAGCTTATTAAGGACAACCTTATACGAGCAGTACTTC.

V and J are TRBV9 and TRBJ1-4, with TRBD1 as a possible D gene (6 bases). The length of the CDR3 is 16 residues. The germline V gene encodes CDR1 SGDLS and CDR2 YYNGEE. V dropped 4 bases and J dropped 8 bases, with 21 bases sitting between them. The CDR3 is CASSPQDGGAEEKLFF. In nucleotides, the CDR3 is TGTGCCAGCAGCCCCCAAGATGGGGGGGCGGAAGAAAAACTGTTTTTT.

The chain couples TRBV7-9 to TRBJ2-1; 10 bases match TRBD2. The CDR3 contains 18 residues. Looked up from germline, CDR1 is SEHNR and CDR2 is FQNEAQ (reference sequence). V shed 10 bases and J 2 bases; nucleotides not matched to a gene: 17. The DNA of the CDR3 is TGTGCCACCACATTACTTCCTTTCCTAGCGGGGGCCTACAATGAGCAGTTCTTC. Its translation is CATTLLPFLAGAYNEQFF.

The gene calls are TRBV27 and TRBJ2-5, with 8 bases lining up with TRBD1. CDR1 is MNHEY, CDR2 SMNVEV, per germline (reference sequence). The CDR3 sequence is 14 residues long. The trim removed 5 bases at V and 4 bases at J, leaving 6 bases unmatched. The CDR3 region is CASSRAGGLETQYF. In DNA, the CDR3 is TGTGCCAGCAGTCGGGCAGGGGGCTTAGAGACCCAGTACTTC.

This clone was observed a few times. This chain links TRBV24-1 with TRBJ2-3; 10 nucleotides align to TRBD2. The CDR3 contains 16 residues. From germline, CDR1 is KGHDR and CDR2 SFDVKD. J lost 7 bases, V lost 1 base, and 7 bases had no gene match. In DNA, the CDR3 is TGTGCCACCAGTGATTTAAGCGGGGGGGCCTCAAATACGCAGTATTTT. Protein product: CATSDLSGGASNTQYF.

The V gene is TRBV24-1, the J gene TRBJ2-7, with D hard to call. The CDR3 contains 14 residues. Per germline, CDR1 KGHDR and CDR2 SFDVKD. V was pared by 5 bases and J by 1 base, with 11 bases between. The CDR3 sequence is CATSGASSSYEQYF. The CDR3 DNA is TGTGCCACCAGTGGGGCCTCATCATCCTACGAGCAGTACTTC.

The chain combines TRBV7-2 with TRBJ1-4; D not certain. V lost 4 bases and J 0 bases, leaving 6 bases between the germline ends. There are 14 residues in the CDR3. Germline V gene sequence: CDR1 SGHTA, CDR2 FQGNSA. CDR3 DNA: TGTGCCAGCAGCTGGACTACAACTAATGAAAAACTGTTTTTT. This codes for CASSWTTTNEKLFF.

The V call is TRBV2, the J call TRBJ1-1, with unresolved D. With 6 bases removed from V and 0 bases from J, the gap between germline ends came to 11 bases. Germline CDR1 is SNHLY and CDR2 is FYNNEI. CDR3 length: 14 amino acids. The DNA for the CDR3 is TGTGCCAGCAGGCGACTGACCATGAACACTGAAGCTTTCTTT. Its protein product is CASRRLTMNTEAFF.

This chain joins TRBV6-1 and TRBJ1-2; D might be TRBD1 (6 bases). Trimming took off 1 base at V and 2 bases at J, with 14 bases between the two ends. Germline CDR1 reads MNHNS; CDR2 reads SASEGT. The CDR3 is 16 amino acids. CDR3 loop: CASSEGGARGNYGYTF. For the CDR3, the DNA is TGTGCCAGCAGTGAAGGAGGGGCCAGGGGCAACTATGGCTACACCTTC.

The genes are TRBV30 and TRBJ2-3; D perhaps matches TRBD2 (6 bases). Trimming pared 3 bases from V and 1 base from J, leaving 8 bases between. CDR3 length equals 13 residues. Germline CDR1 and CDR2: GTSNPN and SVGIG (reference sequence). For the CDR3, the DNA is TGTGCCTGGAGCCCGGGGGGCACAGATACGCAGTATTTT. Translating gives CAWSPGGTDTQYF.

This chain links TRBV18 with TRBJ1-1, with 8 bases lining up with TRBD1. V lost 3 bases and J lost 8; bases outside the gene matches: 11. Germline lookup yields CDR1 KGHSH and CDR2 LQKENI. The CDR3 is 15 residues long. As DNA, the CDR3 is TGTGCCAGCTCACCCGGAATGGACAGGGTATACGAAGCTTTCTTT. This translates into CASSPGMDRVYEAFF. Supplemented by reference TRBV18 and TRBJ1-1, the full variable domain reads NAGVMQNPRHLVRRRGQEARLRCSPMKGHSHVYWYRQLPEEGLKFMVYLQKENIIDESGMPKERFSAEFPKEGPSILRIQQVVRGDSAAYFCASSPGMDRVYEAFFGQGTRLTVV.

J is TRBJ2-7 and V is TRBV30; 11 nucleotides agree with TRBD2. V trimming: 8 bases; J trimming: 5 bases; junction bases outside the gene matches: 8. This CDR3 is built from 13 residues. CDR1 is GTSNPN, CDR2 SVGIG, per germline (reference sequence). The CDR3 is CASLTSGDHEQYF. Here the CDR3 DNA reads TGTGCCAGCCTGACTAGCGGGGACCACGAGCAGTACTTC.

The chain joins TRBV30 to TRBJ1-1; 7 bases line up with TRBD1. The length of the CDR3 is 16 residues. Unmatched junction bases numbered 7, after V lost 0 bases and J lost 0 bases. Germline V gives CDR1 GTSNPN, CDR2 SVGIG (reference sequence). The CDR3 loop reads CAWSVPSRGMNTEAFF. In DNA form, the CDR3 reads TGTGCCTGGAGTGTACCTTCCAGGGGGATGAACACTGAAGCTTTCTTT.

The CDR3 sequence is CASGAAGGSYEQYF. As DNA, the CDR3 is TGTGCCAGCGGGGCGGCAGGGGGCTCCTACGAGCAGTACTTC. This rearrangement joins TRBV5-8 to TRBJ2-7; TRBD1 matches at 7 bases. The CDR3 contains 14 residues. CDR1 is SGHTS, CDR2 YDEGEE, per germline. V gave up 7 bases and J gave up 0 bases; unmatched junction bases: 7.

CDR3 sequence reads: CASSPGQAISYEQYF. The CDR3 DNA sequence: TGTGCCAGCAGCCCCGGACAGGCTATATCCTACGAGCAGTACTTC. The rearrangement joins TRBV5-4 to TRBJ2-7, with 7 bases fitting TRBD1. Germline V lookup: CDR1 SGHNT, CDR2 YYREEE (reference sequence). The CDR3 runs to 15 residues. With V trimmed by 4 bases and J by 1 base, 8 bases remained unmatched.

The rearrangement uses TRBV7-2 and TRBJ2-4, with 8 bases lining up with TRBD2. The CDR3 spans 14 residues. V trimming: 7 bases; J trimming: 7 bases; junction bases outside the gene matches: 9. Germline values: CDR1 SGHTA, CDR2 FQGNSA. CDR3 in amino acids: CASKPRGAGNIQYF. The CDR3 nucleotides are TGTGCCAGCAAACCGCGGGGGGCGGGGAACATTCAGTACTTC.

The J gene is TRBJ2-7, the V gene TRBV5-1; 9 nucleotides align to TRBD1. Germline CDR1 reads SGHRS; CDR2 reads YFSETQ. CDR3 length: 15 residues. V was clipped by 1 base and J by 7 bases; unmatched bases: 9. DNA for the CDR3: TGCGCCAGCAGCTTGCTGGGACAGGGAGATGGGGAGCAGTACTTC. Translating it yields CASSLLGQGDGEQYF.

The chain couples TRBV6-6 to TRBJ1-2; weak D call: TRBD1 (6 bases). The germline gives CDR1 MNHNY, CDR2 SVGAGI (reference sequence). This CDR3 region has 16 residues. Deletions cut 6 bases from V and 1 base from J, with 18 bases between. The CDR3 coding sequence is TGTGCCAGCAGCCACCGGGACACCGATCTTAACTATGGCTACACCTTC. Its translation is CASSHRDTDLNYGYTF.

The rearrangement joins TRBV19 to TRBJ2-2; tentatively, D is TRBD2 (6 bases). Looked up from germline, CDR1 is LNHDA and CDR2 is SQIVND (reference sequence). V dropped 5 bases and J dropped 3 bases, with 13 bases sitting between them. The CDR3 runs to 15 residues. This CDR3 reads CASSSAGLYTGELFF. The CDR3 DNA sequence: TGTGCCAGTAGTTCTGCCGGACTATACACCGGGGAGCTGTTTTTT.

This sequence joins TRBV24-1 and TRBJ1-1; TRBD1 agrees at 7 bases. This CDR3 contains 16 residues. V shed 3 bases, J shed 4 bases, and the junction held 10 bases outside the gene matches. Germline CDR1 KGHDR, CDR2 SFDVKD. CDR3 sequence reads: CATSDRGKTGRTEAFF. CDR3 nucleotide sequence: TGTGCCACCAGTGATCGTGGTAAGACAGGGCGCACTGAAGCTTTCTTT.

The chain combines TRBV13 with TRBJ2-1; possibly TRBD2 for D (5 bases). This CDR3 region has 16 residues. CDR1 is PRHDT, CDR2 FYEKMQ, per germline (reference sequence). The V end was cut by 0 bases, the J end by 1 base, with 10 bases between. The chain's CDR3 is CASSLGLGSSYNEQFF. DNA of the CDR3: TGTGCCAGCAGCTTAGGCCTGGGGAGTTCCTACAATGAGCAGTTCTTC. Combining the CDR3 with reference TRBV13 and TRBJ2-1 gives the whole variable domain AAGVIQSPRHLIKEKRETATLKCYPIPRHDTVYWYQQGPGQDPQFLISFYEKMQSDKGSIPDRFSAQQFSDYHSELNMSSLELGDSALYFCASSLGLGSSYNEQFFGPGTRLTVL.

This rearrangement joins TRBV6-5 to TRBJ1-2; 7 bases map to TRBD1. The CDR3 loop spans 12 amino acids. Germline trimming cut 7 bases from V and 6 bases from J; bases unmatched to any gene: 5. The germline gives CDR1 MNHEY, CDR2 SVGAGI. The CDR3 sequence is CASTNTGDGYTF. The DNA for the CDR3 is TGTGCCAGCACCAATACAGGGGATGGCTACACCTTC.

This clone was seen only a few times. The chain joins TRBV28 to TRBJ1-6, with 7 bases aligning to TRBD1. CDR3 size: 14 residues. V lost 2 bases to trimming and J lost 8 bases; unmatched junction nucleotides: 3. The germline gives CDR1 MDHEN, CDR2 SYDVKM. CDR3 loop: CASSLQGVDSPLHF. The CDR3 DNA follows: TGTGCCAGCAGTTTACAGGGGGTCGATTCACCCCTCCACTTT. Supplemented by reference TRBV28 and TRBJ1-6, the full variable domain reads DVKVTQSSRYLVKRTGEKVFLECVQDMDHENMFWYRQDPGLGLRLIYFSYDVKMKEKGDIPEGYSVSREKKERFSLILESASTNQTSMYLCASSLQGVDSPLHFGNGTRLTVT.